These 24 T cell receptor beta chains originate from one sample sequenced in a study of cytomegalovirus exposure and HLA in healthy donors. Amplification used 60 Vbeta primers and 13 Jbeta primers. Using immunoSEQ multiplex PCR, the repertoire was profiled, and TCRdb retains in-frame clones only, with some absent. The table for this sample gives about 130,000 clones. Sequenced sample: PBMCs. These receptors were collected from a man between 18 and 29 years old in good health and CMV-seronegative.

The V and J genes are TRBV7-3 and TRBJ2-3; D might be TRBD2 (6 bases). Germline V gene sequence: CDR1 SGHTA, CDR2 FQGTGA. Deletions cut 2 bases from V and 0 bases from J, with 15 bases between. CDR3 size: 17 residues. The DNA for the CDR3 is TGTGCCAGCAGCTTAGGGAGAGCGGGTGGTAGCACAGATACGCAGTATTTT. This codes for CASSLGRAGGSTDTQYF.

The gene calls are TRBV4-3 and TRBJ1-3, with 8 nucleotides matching TRBD1. V shed 0 bases, J shed 0 bases, and the junction held 4 bases outside the gene matches. In germline, CDR1 is LGHNA, CDR2 YSLEER. The CDR3 has 17 residues. The CDR3 DNA reads TGCGCCAGCAGCCAAGATGGGACAGGAGGCTCTGGAAACACCATATATTTT. Amino acids: CASSQDGTGGSGNTIYF.

J is TRBJ2-7 and V is TRBV7-2, with D possibly being TRBD2 (7 bases). CDR1 is SGHTA and CDR2 is FQGNSA in the germline V gene. This CDR3 is 16 amino acids long. Deletions cut 2 bases from V and 7 bases from J, with 21 bases between. CDR3 DNA sequence: TGTGCCAGCAGCTTAAGTTCGGCGGGGGCCCAGGGGGAGCAGTACTTC. This translates into CASSLSSAGAQGEQYF.

J is TRBJ2-7 and V is TRBV7-9; no reliable D call. Trimming removed 1 base from V and 7 bases from J, with 8 bases in between. The germline V gene has CDR1 SEHNR and CDR2 FQNEAQ (reference sequence). This CDR3 has 12 residues. Here the CDR3 reads CASSLDYREQYF. The DNA of the CDR3 is TGTGCCAGCAGCTTAGACTACCGGGAGCAGTACTTC.

This chain links TRBV25-1 with TRBJ2-3, with unresolved D. The V end lost 8 bases, the J end lost 2 bases, and 17 bases lay between the germline ends. The CDR3 sequence is 15 residues long. CDR1 and CDR2 from the germline V gene are MGHDK and SYGVNS. CDR3 DNA sequence: TGTGCCAGCTCCTTCGACCCGAGGTCCACAGATACGCAGTATTTT. Translating it yields CASSFDPRSTDTQYF.

The CDR3 loop is CASSSRTGGHSGNTIYF. The CDR3 DNA is TGTGCCAGCAGCTCCCGGACGGGGGGCCACTCTGGAAACACCATATATTTT. This chain joins TRBV5-4 and TRBJ1-3, with D maybe TRBD1 (6 bases). Germline V gene data show CDR1 as SGHNT and CDR2 as YYREEE (reference sequence). The CDR3 has 17 residues. Trimming removed 3 bases from V and 0 bases from J, with 16 bases in between.

The V gene is TRBV30, the J gene TRBJ1-1; D is uncertain. Between the trimmed V and J ends, which lost 8 bases and 0 bases, there was a span of 7 bases. The germline gives CDR1 GTSNPN, CDR2 SVGIG (reference sequence). This CDR3 has 11 residues. The chain's CDR3 is CARRLNTEAFF. Here the CDR3 DNA reads TGTGCCAGGCGGTTGAACACTGAAGCTTTCTTT. The full variable domain, with the rest looked up from reference TRBV30 and TRBJ1-1, is SQTIHQWPATLVQPVGSPLSLECTVEGTSNPNLYWYRQAAGRGLQLLFYSVGIGQISSEVPQNLSASRPQDRQFILSSKKLLLSDSGFYLCARRLNTEAFFGQGTRLTVV.

The chain couples TRBV6-1 to TRBJ2-5; TRBD2 might be the D (6 bases). The ends were cut back, 8 bases at V and 2 bases at J, with 18 bases in the middle. Germline loops: CDR1 MNHNS, CDR2 SASEGT. The CDR3 is 15 residues long. The CDR3 nucleotides read TGTGCCAGCCGAACCGGAGGTGCGGGACAAGAGACCCAGTACTTC. Protein: CASRTGGAGQETQYF.

The chain combines TRBV28 with TRBJ2-7, with a possible D match to TRBD2 (6 bases). This CDR3 contains 14 residues. V gave up 6 bases and J gave up 1 base, with 13 bases separating them. The germline gives CDR1 MDHEN, CDR2 SYDVKM. The CDR3 region is CASRILAESYEQYF. CDR3 sequence (DNA): TGTGCCAGCAGGATCTTAGCGGAATCCTACGAGCAGTACTTC. The variable domain in full, with the rest retrieved from reference TRBV28 and TRBJ2-7, is DVKVTQSSRYLVKRTGEKVFLECVQDMDHENMFWYRQDPGLGLRLIYFSYDVKMKEKGDIPEGYSVSREKKERFSLILESASTNQTSMYLCASRILAESYEQYFGPGTRLTVT.

The chain has TRBV10-3 and TRBJ1-5; D is unclear. Trimming took 0 bases from V and 1 from J, leaving 7 bases between them. CDR1 is ENHRY, CDR2 SYGVKD, per germline. This CDR3 is built from 15 residues. CDR3 region: CAISESPRSNQPQHF. CDR3 coding DNA: TGTGCCATCAGTGAGTCCCCCAGGAGCAATCAGCCCCAGCATTTT.

The chain couples TRBV29-1 to TRBJ2-7, with 7 bases lining up with TRBD1. CDR1 is SQVTM and CDR2 is ANQGSEA in the germline V gene. V lost 6 bases and J lost 3; bases outside the gene matches: 2. The CDR3 runs 11 residues. The CDR3 DNA follows: TGCAGCGTCGGACAGGTCTACGAGCAGTACTTC. Translation: CSVGQVYEQYF.

The chain uses TRBV28 and TRBJ2-3; unclear D gene. Looked up from germline, CDR1 is MDHEN and CDR2 is SYDVKM. Deletions cut 4 bases from V and 6 bases from J, with 5 bases between. The CDR3 runs 11 residues. CDR3 bases: TGTGCCAGCAGTTCTACGGATACGCAGTATTTT. It translates to CASSSTDTQYF.

The chain combines TRBV18 with TRBJ2-7, with 8 bases fitting TRBD2. Unmatched junction bases numbered 6, after V lost 6 bases and J lost 2 bases. The CDR3 has 14 residues. Germline assignment: CDR1 KGHSH and CDR2 LQKENI. CDR3 nucleotide sequence: TGTGCCAGCTCCCCAACTAGCGGAACCTACGAGCAGTACTTC. It codes for CASSPTSGTYEQYF.

The rearrangement joins TRBV5-5 to TRBJ2-7, with D possibly matching TRBD2 (6 bases). The germline V and J ends were trimmed by 3 bases and 9 bases, with 25 bases remaining between them. There are 16 residues in the CDR3. Germline-derived CDR1 and CDR2 are SGHKS and YYEKEE (reference sequence). As DNA, the CDR3 is TGTGCCAGCAGCTGGCGGGGAGACAGATCCTACGACGTGCAGTACTTC. This gives the protein CASSWRGDRSYDVQYF. Supplemented by reference TRBV5-5 and TRBJ2-7, the full variable domain reads DAGVTQSPTHLIKTRGQQVTLRCSPISGHKSVSWYQQVLGQGPQFIFQYYEKEERGRGNFPDRFSARQFPNYSSELNVNALLLGDSALYLCASSWRGDRSYDVQYFGPGTRLTVT.

V and J are TRBV6-5 and TRBJ1-2; D unresolved. CDR3 length: 13 residues. Germline-derived CDR1 and CDR2 are MNHEY and SVGAGI. Trimming stripped 0 bases from V and 4 bases from J, with 6 bases between. CDR3 amino acids: CASSYSNSYGYTF. The CDR3 region has the DNA TGTGCCAGCAGTTACTCGAATAGCTATGGCTACACCTTC.

CDR3 amino acids: CASSFALTGFLTGELFF. CDR3 in DNA: TGTGCCAGCAGTTTCGCCCTGACAGGTTTTCTGACCGGGGAGCTGTTTTTT. The chain carries TRBV28 and TRBJ2-2; D perhaps matches TRBD1 (6 bases). The CDR3 has 17 residues. Germline V lookup: CDR1 MDHEN, CDR2 SYDVKM. The V end was cut by 3 bases, the J end by 5 bases, with 19 bases between.

The CDR3 DNA follows: TGTGCCTGGTTACCGAAGGGGGCCGGTAACTATGGCTACACCTTC. Protein product: CAWLPKGAGNYGYTF. V is TRBV30 and J is TRBJ1-2; TRBD1 agrees at 7 bases. CDR1 GTSNPN and CDR2 SVGIG come from the germline V gene (reference sequence). The CDR3 covers 15 residues. Trimming at V came to 5 bases and at J to 1 base, leaving 10 bases not matched to a gene.

The chain carries TRBV4-1 and TRBJ1-5; 7 bases fit TRBD1. Germline loops: CDR1 MGHRA, CDR2 YSYEKL. This CDR3 is 14 amino acids long. Trimming removed 0 bases from V and 11 bases from J; junction bases left unmatched: 7. In nucleotides, the CDR3 is TGCGCCAGCAGCCAAGAACCAGGGACAGCGACCCAGCATTTT. It codes for CASSQEPGTATQHF.

The rearrangement links TRBV11-2 to TRBJ2-1; D is uncertain. Looked up from germline, CDR1 is SGHAT and CDR2 is FQNNGV. This CDR3 region has 15 residues. Trimming took off 4 bases at V and 3 bases at J, with 13 bases between the two ends. CDR3 nucleotides: TGTGCCAGCAGCTCACGTCAGGCAGGCTACAATGAGCAGTTCTTC. Its protein is CASSSRQAGYNEQFF.

The rearrangement uses TRBV27 and TRBJ1-2; D is unresolved. The CDR3 spans 13 residues. CDR1 and CDR2 (germline): MNHEY, SMNVEV (reference sequence). Trimming cost V 10 bases and J 3 bases, with 15 bases left between them. CDR3 bases: TGTGCCACCAAAGCGACGGAGTACTATGGCTACACCTTC. Translated: CATKATEYYGYTF.

The gene calls are TRBV5-5 and TRBJ1-4; D gene ambiguous. The CDR3 has 12 amino acids. Germline V gene lookup returns CDR1 SGHKS and CDR2 YYEKEE (reference sequence). Trimming shortened V by 4 bases and J by 7 bases, and 8 bases separated the two germline ends. CDR3 sequence: CASSEGREKLFF. For the CDR3, the DNA is TGTGCCAGCAGCGAGGGTCGTGAAAAACTGTTTTTT.

The chain uses TRBV18 and TRBJ2-7; 8 positions agree with TRBD1. The V gene end was trimmed by 3 bases and the J gene end by 5 bases; junction bases not matched to a gene: 6. Germline V gene lookup returns CDR1 KGHSH and CDR2 LQKENI. The CDR3 runs 14 residues. Here the CDR3 DNA reads TGTGCCAGCTCACCTAACGGACAGGGTAACGAGCAGTACTTC. The encoded protein is CASSPNGQGNEQYF.

This sequence joins TRBV21-1 and TRBJ1-1; TRBD1, as called in the table, went unchecked against the DNA. TRBV21-1 is designated a pseudogene. The CDR3 has 19 amino acids. Here the CDR3 DNA reads TGTGCCAGCAGCAAACAAGTAAGTCGGGACAGGGACGGGCCAACTGAAGCTTTCTTT. Translated: CASSKQVSRDRDGPTEAFF.

The V call is TRBV10-3, the J call TRBJ1-2, with TRBD1 as a possible D gene (5 bases). CDR3 size: 13 residues. From germline, CDR1 is ENHRY and CDR2 SYGVKD. V lost 8 bases to trimming and J lost 2 bases, with 12 bases between them. CDR3 residues: CAIGATVNYGYTF. For the CDR3, the DNA is TGTGCCATCGGGGCCACCGTCAACTATGGCTACACCTTC.